Many counts were recorded for the clone carrying this T cell receptor (beta chain). Its antigen remains unidentified. TCRdb reprocessed the 5' RACE reads via MiXCR and lists one record per CDR3 protein. The sample carries about 920,000 distinct CDR3 sequences, approximately 13% recorded once. This record comes from a study of identical twins. General study results and limits: Memory repertoires lacked the insertion deficit that abundant cord blood beta clonotypes showed. The models systematically underestimated how much out-of-frame TCR alpha was shared in monozygotic twins. Rather than following the same donors, the conclusions depended on cross-sectional statistical analysis.

The CDR3 extends over 14 amino acids. CDR1 KGHSH and CDR2 LQKENI come from the germline V gene. V was cut by 6 bases and J by 5 bases, with 16 bases left in between. Another study also made use of these data, one on yellow fever vaccine responses in identical twins.

Sequenced sample: PBMCs. The chain joins TRBV18 to TRBJ2-5; D may match TRBD1 or TRBD2 (5 bases each). This TCR came from a woman between 18 and 30 years old in good health. The CDR3 bases are TGTGCCAGCTCCAGCCCTGGGGGTGGCGAGACCCAGTACTTC. It codes for CASSSPGGGETQYF.